A single sample gave rise to the 8 T cell receptor beta chains below, sequenced in a study of cytomegalovirus exposure and HLA in healthy donors. PCR was performed using 60 Vbeta and 13 Jbeta primers. Some clones are missing from TCRdb's copy, which holds only in-frame ones; the method was immunoSEQ multiplex PCR. The table shows about 81,000 clones, with more than 60% occurring only once. The source material was PBMCs. These receptors all come from a man aged 50-60 years in good health and CMV-seropositive.

The chain joins TRBV6-1 to TRBJ2-6; D remains ambiguous. Trimming shortened V by 11 bases and J by 0 bases, and 11 bases separated the two germline ends. Germline CDR1 MNHNS, CDR2 SASEGT. This CDR3 is 14 amino acids long. As DNA, the CDR3 is TGTGCCGGAAGAGACACCTCTGGGGCCAACGTCCTGACTTTC. Translation: CAGRDTSGANVLTF.

CDR3 protein: CASSLVASGTSYNEQFF. CDR3 coding DNA: TGTGCCAGCAGCTTAGTGGCTAGCGGGACTTCCTACAATGAGCAGTTCTTC. The chain has TRBV7-6 and TRBJ2-1; TRBD2 matches 9 bases. The germline V gene has CDR1 SGHVS and CDR2 FNYEAQ. This CDR3 region has 17 residues. The ends lost 1 base at V and 1 base at J; junction bases unmatched: 5.

The CDR3 loop reads CASSGNSYEQYF. CDR3 nucleotides: TGTGCCAGCAGTGGTAACTCCTACGAGCAGTACTTC. The J gene is TRBJ2-7, the V gene TRBV25-1; D not resolved. The CDR3 is 12 residues long. Germline assignment: CDR1 MGHDK and CDR2 SYGVNS. Trimming removed 4 bases from V and 0 bases from J, with 4 bases in between.

As for this clone: The junction shows a germline mismatch at one end, possibly a read error. The chain recombines TRBV20-1 with TRBJ1-1; tentatively, D is TRBD1 (6 bases). CDR1 is DFQATT and CDR2 is SNEGSKA in the germline V gene (reference sequence). The CDR3 is 10 residues long. The CDR3 DNA reads as TGCAGGTCAGGGACACCCGTTGGGGGTTTT. Protein: CRSGTPVGGF.

The chain carries TRBV5-1 and TRBJ2-1, with 11 bases aligning to TRBD2. The CDR3 extends over 14 amino acids. The V segment lost 7 bases and the J segment 8 bases; nucleotides outside the gene matches: 8. Germline CDR1 is SGHRS and CDR2 is YFSETQ. The CDR3 DNA reads as TGCGCCAGCTCACGTAGCGGGAGGGGTGATGAGCAGTTCTTC. Protein sequence: CASSRSGRGDEQFF.

The chain recombines TRBV25-1 with TRBJ2-1, with 7 positions matching TRBD2. CDR1 and CDR2 from the germline V gene are MGHDK and SYGVNS. This CDR3 is built from 16 residues. After removal of 5 bases from V and 4 bases from J, the junction contained 11 bases not matched to a gene. This CDR3 reads CASSIQTSVIYNEQFF. The CDR3 DNA is TGTGCCAGCAGTATCCAAACTAGCGTAATATACAATGAGCAGTTCTTC.

This clone was detected once. The CDR3 DNA sequence: TGTGCCAGCAGTGAAGGCCCGAAGTCGGGTGAAAAACTGTTTTTT. Translated: CASSEGPKSGEKLFF. The V call is TRBV6-1, the J call TRBJ1-4; D remains ambiguous. Germline V CDR1 and CDR2: MNHNS, SASEGT. V shed 1 base and J shed 7 bases, with 13 bases lying between them. The CDR3 length is 15 residues.

This clone was observed a few times. CDR3 protein: CAWSYPGRNQPQHF. CDR3 nucleotide sequence: TGTGCCTGGAGCTACCCAGGGCGCAATCAGCCCCAGCATTTT. The V gene is TRBV30, the J gene TRBJ1-5, with D possibly matching TRBD1 (5 bases). Germline-derived CDR1 and CDR2 are GTSNPN and SVGIG (reference sequence). CDR3 length: 14 residues. Deletions cut 3 bases from V and 2 bases from J, with 11 bases between. The entire variable domain, with the rest obtained from reference TRBV30 and TRBJ1-5, is as follows: SQTIHQWPATLVQPVGSPLSLECTVEGTSNPNLYWYRQAAGRGLQLLFYSVGIGQISSEVPQNLSASRPQDRQFILSSKKLLLSDSGFYLCAWSYPGRNQPQHFGDGTRLSIL.